One and the same sample provided the 13 T cell receptor beta chains below, sequenced in a study of T cells in Graves' hyperthyroidism and ophthalmopathy. The source material, RNA transcripts, was used to amplify TCR beta CDR3 regions. The study used the HTBI primer set for a first-round RT-PCR of the TCR CDR3. TCRdb ran MiXCR on the multiplex PCR reads and lists one entry per CDR3 protein. This sample yields 540,000 or so distinct CDR3 sequences, of which roughly 46% are seen a single time; about 20% belongs to the top ten. Sequencing was performed on peripheral blood or thyroid tissue (not recorded which). The origin of the receptors is an adult woman with Graves' disease, either hyperthyroidism or ophthalmopathy (not recorded which).

This clonotype was seen at least ten times. This rearrangement joins TRBV28 to TRBJ2-7; D is uncertain. V dropped 5 bases and J dropped 0 bases, with 14 bases sitting between them. CDR1 is MDHEN, CDR2 SYDVKM, per germline. The CDR3 runs 15 residues. The CDR3 loop is CASSDQEYSSYEQYF. CDR3 sequence (DNA): TGTGCCAGCAGTGACCAGGAGTACAGCTCCTACGAGCAGTACTTC.

This clonotype appeared many times. This chain uses TRBV27 with TRBJ2-7; D unclear. There are 15 residues in the CDR3. Trimming stripped 1 base from V and 2 bases from J, with 12 bases between. Germline values: CDR1 MNHEY, CDR2 SMNVEV (reference sequence). In DNA, the CDR3 is TGTGCCAGCAGTTTATTTTCCGGCCAAACCTACGAGCAGTACTTC. The encoded protein is CASSLFSGQTYEQYF.

Of note for this clonotype: With a much larger clone just one base away, this may be a read error. The chain recombines TRBV5-1 with TRBJ1-1; 9 bases are a match to TRBD1. J gave up 1 base and V 0 bases, and 1 base lay outside the gene matches. The CDR3 runs to 15 residues. In germline, CDR1 is SGHRS, CDR2 YFSETQ. The CDR3 nucleotides are TGCGCCAGCAGCTTGGGGACAGGGGAGAACACTGAAGCTTTCTTT. It yields the protein CASSLGTGENTEAFF.

The J gene is TRBJ1-5, the V gene TRBV7-2, with a possible D match to TRBD1 (6 bases). The ends were cut back, 5 bases at V and 11 bases at J, with 28 bases in the middle. The germline V gene has CDR1 SGHTA and CDR2 FQGNSA. The CDR3 contains 17 residues. The CDR3 spells CASSPPWRGGFQETQHF. Here the CDR3 DNA reads TGTGCCAGCAGCCCCCCATGGCGAGGGGGTTTCCAAGAGACCCAGCATTTT.

This clonotype was seen once. The chain has TRBV7-9 and TRBJ1-1; 9 bases map to TRBD1. The CDR3 is made up of 16 amino acids. V shed 5 bases and J 3 bases; nucleotides not matched to a gene: 10. The V gene's germline CDR1 is SEHNR and CDR2 FQNEAQ (reference sequence). CDR3 in amino acids: CASSHLGTGSYTEAFF. Written as DNA, the CDR3 is TGTGCCAGCAGCCATCTCGGGACAGGGTCTTACACTGAAGCTTTCTTT.

This clonotype was observed once. The V gene is TRBV7-8, the J gene TRBJ1-2, with a weak D call TRBD1 (5 bases). Germline V gene lookup returns CDR1 SGHVS and CDR2 FQNEAQ. Trimming removed 1 base from V and 4 bases from J, with 25 bases in between. The CDR3 consists of 19 residues. The CDR3: CASSLVTEGLRADFYGYTF. The DNA of the CDR3 is TGTGCCAGCAGCTTAGTCACCGAGGGACTGCGCGCGGATTTCTATGGCTACACCTTC.

The chain uses TRBV20-1 and TRBJ2-3; TRBD2 matches 13 bases. V was pared by 6 bases and J by 3 bases, with 9 bases of the junction left unmatched. The length of the CDR3 is 16 residues. Germline V CDR1 and CDR2: DFQATT, SNEGSKA (reference sequence). In DNA form, the CDR3 reads TGCAGTGCACACGCCGGGACTAGCGGGAAGACAGATACGCAGTATTTT. Its translation is CSAHAGTSGKTDTQYF.

This clonotype was recorded at least ten times. The chain combines TRBV7-8 with TRBJ2-7; 8 nucleotides agree with TRBD2. Germline-derived CDR1 and CDR2 are SGHVS and FQNEAQ. With V trimmed by 6 bases and J by 2 bases, 9 bases remained unmatched. The CDR3 extends over 15 amino acids. The DNA of the CDR3 is TGTGCCAGCAGTTTGAGCGGGAGTCCAGCCTACGAGCAGTACTTC. This sequence encodes CASSLSGSPAYEQYF.

Comments on this clonotype: A junction end diverges from the germline sequence, so it may reflect a read error. This chain joins TRBV15 and TRBJ2-7, with D hard to call. The germline V gene has CDR1 LNHNV and CDR2 YYDKDF (reference sequence). The CDR3 runs 15 residues. CDR3 in DNA: TGTGCCGCCAGCAGCCGTTTGGGTGGGTCCTACGAGCAGTACTTC. This translates into CAASSRLGGSYEQYF.

This sequence joins TRBV15 and TRBJ1-5, with 7 bases fitting TRBD1. V trimming: 3 bases; J trimming: 0 bases; junction bases outside the gene matches: 2. Germline loops: CDR1 LNHNV, CDR2 YYDKDF (reference sequence). This CDR3 region has 15 residues. CDR3 coding DNA: TGTGCCACCAGCAGCGGGACAGCTAGCAATCAGCCCCAGCATTTT. This gives the protein CATSSGTASNQPQHF.

This clonotype appeared once. V gene TRBV25-1 combines with J gene TRBJ1-1, with D maybe TRBD1 (5 bases). The CDR3 is made up of 12 amino acids. V lost 10 bases and J 3 bases, leaving 12 bases between the germline ends. CDR1 and CDR2 from the germline V gene are MGHDK and SYGVNS. CDR3 DNA: TGTGCCACAACGAACAGGCACACTGAAGCTTTCTTT. This sequence encodes CATTNRHTEAFF. Using reference TRBV25-1 and TRBJ1-1 for the parts outside the CDR3, the full variable domain is EADIYQTPRYLVIGTGKKITLECSQTMGHDKMYWYQQDPGMELHLIHYSYGVNSTEKGDLSSESTVSRIRTEHFPLTLESARPSHTSQYLCATTNRHTEAFFGQGTRLTVV.

This clonotype was seen ten or more times. V usage is TRBV29-1 and J usage is TRBJ1-1, with D uncertain. Germline loops: CDR1 SQVTM, CDR2 ANQGSEA. The V gene lost 4 bases and the J gene lost 2 bases, with 14 bases spanning the gap. The CDR3 length is 14 residues. For the CDR3, the DNA is TGCAGCGTTGTTTCAGCGATTCTAAACACTGAAGCTTTCTTT. This sequence encodes CSVVSAILNTEAFF. Supplemented by reference TRBV29-1 and TRBJ1-1, the full variable domain reads SAVISQKPSRDICQRGTSLTIQCQVDSQVTMMFWYRQQPGQSLTLIATANQGSEATYESGFVIDKFPISRPNLTFSTLTVSNMSPEDSSIYLCSVVSAILNTEAFFGQGTRLTVV.

The rearrangement joins TRBV19 to TRBJ1-5, with TRBD1 identical over 10 bases. J was trimmed by 4 bases and V by 9 bases; bases with no gene match: 15. The CDR3 has 17 residues. CDR1 and CDR2 from the germline V gene are LNHDA and SQIVND (reference sequence). CDR3 DNA sequence: TGTGCCAGCAGTGAGCCGGGACAGGGGATCAGGAATCAGCCCCAGCATTTT. It codes for CASSEPGQGIRNQPQHF.